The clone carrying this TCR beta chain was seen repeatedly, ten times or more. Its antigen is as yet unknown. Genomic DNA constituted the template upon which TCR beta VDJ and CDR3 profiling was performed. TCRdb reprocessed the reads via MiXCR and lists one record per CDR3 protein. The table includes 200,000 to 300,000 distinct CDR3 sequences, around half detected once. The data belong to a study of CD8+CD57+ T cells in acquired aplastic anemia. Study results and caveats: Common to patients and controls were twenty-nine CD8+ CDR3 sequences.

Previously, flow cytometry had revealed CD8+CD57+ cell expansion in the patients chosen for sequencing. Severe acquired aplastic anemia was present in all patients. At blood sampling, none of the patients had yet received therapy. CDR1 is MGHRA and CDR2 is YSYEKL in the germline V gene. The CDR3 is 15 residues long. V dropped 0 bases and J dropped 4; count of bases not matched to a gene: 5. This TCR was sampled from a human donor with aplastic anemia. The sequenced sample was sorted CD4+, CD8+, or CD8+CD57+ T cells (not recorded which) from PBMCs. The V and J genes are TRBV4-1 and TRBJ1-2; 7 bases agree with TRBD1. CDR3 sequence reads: CASSQEVRGPYGYTF. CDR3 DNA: TGCGCCAGCAGCCAAGAGGTGAGGGGGCCCTATGGCTACACCTTC.